This TCR beta chain was found in a study of control samples from healthy donors and cancer patients (dated by TCRdb to about 2020). Details on this clone: Its cognate antigen has yet to be identified. Base-call qualities are not available, and no considerably larger clone is one nucleotide away.

Libraries were built with the immunoSEQ multiplex PCR assay. The clones in this table, taken by TCRdb from immuneACCESS, are in-frame only. Not every clone is retained; where verified, under half of the shortfall comes from an unresolved V gene, and the cause of the rest is unknown. The table for this sample lists over 45,000 clones; approximately 94% of them were counted only once. The top ten hold around 0.78% of the sample. V and J are truncated by 3 bases and 7 bases respectively, leaving an intervening sequence of 19 bases. The CDR3 measures 15 amino acids from cysteine to phenylalanine. Solely the CDR3 DNA is kept, with 45 bases framed from the first base. Taken from the germline V gene, the CDR1 and CDR2 loops are SGHRS and YFSETQ.

This sequence originates from a man aged 25-45 years with colorectal cancer. The specimen sequenced was PBMCs. The chain employs TRBV5-1 and TRBJ1-1; no confident D gene assignment can be made. The DNA sequence follows: TGCGCCAGCAGCTCCCTCGGTTGGGAAGTTCATGAAGCTTTCTTT. It translates to CASSSLGWEVHEAFF.